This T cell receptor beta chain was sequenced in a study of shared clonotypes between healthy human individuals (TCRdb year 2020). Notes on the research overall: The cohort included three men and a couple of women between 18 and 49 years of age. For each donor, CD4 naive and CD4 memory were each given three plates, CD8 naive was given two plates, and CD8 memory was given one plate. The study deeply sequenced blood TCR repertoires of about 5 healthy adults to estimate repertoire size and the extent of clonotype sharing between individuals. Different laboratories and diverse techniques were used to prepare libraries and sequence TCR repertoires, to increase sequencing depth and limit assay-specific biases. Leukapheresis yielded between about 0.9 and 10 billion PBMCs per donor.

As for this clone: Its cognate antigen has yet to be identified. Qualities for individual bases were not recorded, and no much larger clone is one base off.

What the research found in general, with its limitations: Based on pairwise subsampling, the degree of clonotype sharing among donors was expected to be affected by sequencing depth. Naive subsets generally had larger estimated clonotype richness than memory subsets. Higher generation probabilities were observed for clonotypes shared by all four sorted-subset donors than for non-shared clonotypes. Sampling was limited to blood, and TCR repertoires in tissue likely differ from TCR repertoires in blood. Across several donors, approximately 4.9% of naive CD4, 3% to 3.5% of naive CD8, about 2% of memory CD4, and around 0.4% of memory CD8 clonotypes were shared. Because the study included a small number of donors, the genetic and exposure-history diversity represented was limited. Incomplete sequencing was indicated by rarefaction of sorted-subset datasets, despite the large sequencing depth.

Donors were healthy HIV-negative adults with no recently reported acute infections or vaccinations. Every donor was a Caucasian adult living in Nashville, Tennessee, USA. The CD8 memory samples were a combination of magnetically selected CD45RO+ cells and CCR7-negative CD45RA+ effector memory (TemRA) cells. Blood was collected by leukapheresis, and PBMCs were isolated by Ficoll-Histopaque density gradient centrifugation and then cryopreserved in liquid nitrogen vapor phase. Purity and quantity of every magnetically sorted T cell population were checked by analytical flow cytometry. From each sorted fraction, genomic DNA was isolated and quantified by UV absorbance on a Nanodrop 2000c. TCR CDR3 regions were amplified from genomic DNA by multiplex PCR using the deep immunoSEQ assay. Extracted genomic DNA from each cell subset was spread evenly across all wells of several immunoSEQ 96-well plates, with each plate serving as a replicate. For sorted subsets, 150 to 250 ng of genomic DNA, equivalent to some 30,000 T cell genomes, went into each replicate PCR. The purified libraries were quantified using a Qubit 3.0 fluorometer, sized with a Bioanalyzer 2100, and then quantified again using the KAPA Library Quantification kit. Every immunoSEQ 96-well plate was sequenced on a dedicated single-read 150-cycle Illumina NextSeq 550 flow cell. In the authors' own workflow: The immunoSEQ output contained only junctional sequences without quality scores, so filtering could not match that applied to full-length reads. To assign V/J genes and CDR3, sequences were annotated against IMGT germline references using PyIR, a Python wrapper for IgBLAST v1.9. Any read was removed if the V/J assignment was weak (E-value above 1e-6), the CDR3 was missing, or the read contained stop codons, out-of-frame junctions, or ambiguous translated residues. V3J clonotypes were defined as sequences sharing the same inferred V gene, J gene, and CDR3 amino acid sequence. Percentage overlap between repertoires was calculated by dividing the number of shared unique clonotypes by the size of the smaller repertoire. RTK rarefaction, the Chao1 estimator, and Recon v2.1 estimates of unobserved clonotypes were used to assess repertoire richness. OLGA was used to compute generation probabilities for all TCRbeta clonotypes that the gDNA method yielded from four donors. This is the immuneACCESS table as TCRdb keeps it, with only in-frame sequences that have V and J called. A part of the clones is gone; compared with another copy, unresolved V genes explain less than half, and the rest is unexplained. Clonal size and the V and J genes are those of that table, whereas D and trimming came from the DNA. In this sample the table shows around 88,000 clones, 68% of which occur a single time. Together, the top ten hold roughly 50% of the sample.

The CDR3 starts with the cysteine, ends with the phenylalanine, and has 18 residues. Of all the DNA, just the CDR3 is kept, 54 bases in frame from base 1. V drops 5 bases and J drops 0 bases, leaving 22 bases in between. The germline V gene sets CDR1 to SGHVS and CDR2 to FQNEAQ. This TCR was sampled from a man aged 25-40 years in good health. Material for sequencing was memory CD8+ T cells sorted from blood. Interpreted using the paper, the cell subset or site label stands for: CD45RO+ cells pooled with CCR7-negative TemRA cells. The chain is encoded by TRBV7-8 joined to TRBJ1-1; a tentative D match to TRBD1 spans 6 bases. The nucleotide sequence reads TGTGCCAGCAGCCCAGCTGCGGGGGGCACCGGCCTGAACACTGAAGCTTTCTTT. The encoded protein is CASSPAAGGTGLNTEAFF.